Listed below are T cell receptor beta chains from one sample, sequenced in a study of blood T cell repertoires in COVID-19. Using immunoSEQ multiplex PCR, the repertoire was profiled, and TCRdb retains in-frame clones only, with some absent. The sample holds roughly 240,000 clones, about 90% seen once. The material sequenced was PBMCs or T cells enriched from blood (not recorded which). These receptors all come from a man in his forties or fifties who had been exposed to COVID-19. Each CDR3 is given with its conserved first and last residue. The order of the fields is clone size, J gene, V gene, CDR3 length, D gene, CDR3 DNA, CDR3 protein. A D gene is named only where the DNA matches it firmly. Size values are once, few and many counts, or a class for expanded clones, and some rows have none.

>NA|TRBJ2-1|TRBV5-1|15|NA
TGCGCCAGCAGCCCTCGCAGCGCTCGGTACAATGAGCAGTTCTTC
CASSPRSARYNEQFF
>NA|TRBJ1-5|TRBV5-6|15|TRBD1
TGTGCCAGCAGCTTGGGGACAGGGGACGGCCAGCCCCAGCATTTT
CASSLGTGDGQPQHF
>NA|TRBJ2-2|TRBV7-3|14|NA
TGTGCCAGCAGCCTCGACAGAGACACCGGGGAGCTGTTTTTT
CASSLDRDTGELFF
>NA|TRBJ1-1|TRBV29-1|16|NA
TGCAGCGCCGCTGGTGCATCGTGGGCAATGAACACTGAAGCTTTCTTT
CSAAGASWAMNTEAFF
>NA|TRBJ2-1|TRBV18|16|TRBD2
TGTGCCAGCTCACCCAGGCGGGAGGGCCCGTACGATGAGCAGTTCTTC
CASSPRREGPYDEQFF
>once|TRBJ2-7|TRBV7-9|11|NA
TGTGCCAGCAGCCCCAGTACCGAGCAGTACTTC
CASSPSTEQYF
>NA|TRBJ2-1|TRBV18|15|TRBD2
TGTGCCAGCTCACCGGGACTAGCGGCGGTAAATGAGCAGTTCTTC
CASSPGLAAVNEQFF
>NA|TRBJ1-1|TRBV19|16|NA
TGTGCCAGTAGTATGCCGCCAGGGGCCCTGAACACTGAAGCTTTCTTT
CASSMPPGALNTEAFF
>NA|TRBJ2-1|TRBV6-5|15|NA
TGTGCCAGCAGCCCGACTTGGACGGGGTACAATGAGCAGTTCTTC
CASSPTWTGYNEQFF
>NA|TRBJ2-5|TRBV5-4|14|NA
TGTGCCAGCAGCTCTTGGGGGGGGCGGGAGACCCAGTACTTC
CASSSWGGRETQYF
>NA|TRBJ2-6|TRBV19|18|NA
TGTGCCAGTAGTCGTAAAGGCGCGGGGCCCTCTGGGGCCAACGTCCTGACTTTC
CASSRKGAGPSGANVLTF
>NA|TRBJ1-2|TRBV7-3|12|TRBD1
TGTGCCAGCAGCGCAGACAGGGATCGCTACACCTTC
CASSADRDRYTF
>NA|TRBJ1-3|TRBV30|15|NA
TGTGCCTGGAGGGACAGACAAAGCTCTGGAAACACCATATATTTT
CAWRDRQSSGNTIYF
>once|TRBJ2-5|TRBV7-9|14|NA
TGTGCCAGCAGCCGGTACAGGGATCAAGAGACCCAGTACTTC
CASSRYRDQETQYF